One and the same sample provided the 8 T cell receptor beta chains below, sequenced in a study of lymphopenia after photon versus proton radiotherapy. This table comes from immunoSEQ multiplex PCR, and its TCRdb copy is limited to in-frame clones, with some not included. Among approximately 30,000 clones listed, approximately 93% were seen once. The source was peripheral blood, collected from a patient treated with photon-based radiotherapy. These TCRs come from a woman aged 45-65 years with cholangiocarcinoma.

The chain recombines TRBV4-1 with TRBJ1-4; TRBD1 matches at 7 bases. The CDR3 has 17 amino acids. Germline loops: CDR1 MGHRA, CDR2 YSYEKL. The ends lost 1 base at V and 3 bases at J; junction bases unmatched: 8. The CDR3 coding sequence is TGCGCCAGCAGCCAAGCGCTAAGACAGGGCCCTAATGAAAAACTGTTTTTT. Its translation is CASSQALRQGPNEKLFF.

This chain links TRBV18 with TRBJ2-1; no firm D call. The CDR3 spans 17 residues. V lost 0 bases, J lost 7 bases, and 19 bases lay in between. CDR1 is KGHSH, CDR2 LQKENI, per germline. The CDR3 here is CASSPPSQTRAMNEQFF. The CDR3 bases are TGTGCCAGCTCACCACCCTCCCAGACACGGGCCATGAATGAGCAGTTCTTC.

The CDR3 bases are TGTGCCAGCAGCTTAGATCCCGGAGGGGTATACACCGGGGAGCTGTTTTTT. It codes for CASSLDPGGVYTGELFF. The chain links TRBV11-2 to TRBJ2-2, with D perhaps TRBD2 (6 bases). The CDR3 runs to 17 residues. With 0 bases removed from V and 3 bases from J, the gap between germline ends came to 14 bases. Germline loops: CDR1 SGHAT, CDR2 FQNNGV.

The chain is built from TRBV7-8 and TRBJ1-1, with D maybe TRBD1 (6 bases). The CDR3 length is 15 residues. V was clipped by 1 base and J by 1 base, with 10 bases between them. CDR1 SGHVS and CDR2 FQNEAQ come from the germline V gene. The chain's CDR3 is CASSLDGGGNTEAFF. The CDR3 nucleotides are TGTGCCAGCAGCTTAGATGGAGGGGGGAACACTGAAGCTTTCTTT.

The chain joins TRBV4-3 to TRBJ2-3, with D possibly matching TRBD2 (6 bases). Looked up from germline, CDR1 is LGHNA and CDR2 is YSLEER. The CDR3 loop spans 16 amino acids. Trimming shortened V by 4 bases and J by 4 bases, and 18 bases separated the two germline ends. This chain's CDR3 is CASSPYHGRRADTQYF. The CDR3 nucleotides are TGCGCCAGCAGCCCCTACCACGGACGGAGGGCAGATACGCAGTATTTT.

The chain links TRBV4-1 to TRBJ2-7; possible D gene TRBD1, 6 bases. V gave up 1 base and J gave up 4 bases, with 14 bases separating them. This CDR3 comprises 15 residues. CDR1 and CDR2 (germline): MGHRA, YSYEKL. The CDR3 sequence is CASSQAPRGGYEQYF. CDR3 sequence (DNA): TGCGCCAGCAGCCAAGCCCCCAGGGGTGGATACGAGCAGTACTTC.

The genes are TRBV11-2 and TRBJ1-3; D is unresolved. This CDR3 spans 12 amino acids. V gave up 2 bases and J gave up 4 bases, with 3 bases separating them. Germline V gene sequence: CDR1 SGHAT, CDR2 FQNNGV. DNA for the CDR3: TGTGCCAGCAGCTTAACAGGAAACACCATATATTTT. Translating it yields CASSLTGNTIYF.

The chain uses TRBV20-1 and TRBJ1-2; D remains unclear. The V gene lost 1 base and the J gene lost 7 bases, with 7 bases spanning the gap. Germline V gene sequence: CDR1 DFQATT, CDR2 SNEGSKA (reference sequence). The CDR3 has 11 amino acids. The DNA for the CDR3 is TGCAGTGCTAGAGGAAGTCCTGGCTACACCTTC. This gives the protein CSARGSPGYTF.